Given below is one T cell receptor beta chain in context. V lost 6 bases to trimming and J lost 8 bases; unmatched junction nucleotides: 7. The CDR3 is made up of 13 amino acids. Germline V lookup: CDR1 SQVTM, CDR2 ANQGSEA. Data came from immunoSEQ multiplex PCR; TCRdb stores just in-frame clones and leaves some out. The repertoire includes roughly 110,000 clones, about four fifths of them detected once, and over 9.5% sits in the top ten. These data come from a study of blood T cell repertoires in COVID-19. Turning to the study itself: Samples of COVID-19 (acute and convalescent) were obtained from the United States, Italy and Spain. PBMCs, B-cell-depleted T cells, or T cells provided the cDNA or gDNA that made up the material.

Material: peripheral blood. The V and J genes are TRBV29-1 and TRBJ2-1; 10 nucleotides match TRBD1. The clonotype originates from a human donor in a cohort sampled during active COVID-19. CDR3 region: CSVRQGATYEQFF. DNA for the CDR3: TGCAGCGTCAGACAGGGGGCCACCTATGAGCAGTTCTTC.